A selection of T cell receptor beta chains follows, all from one sample in a study of T cell repertoires in cytomegalovirus infection. These receptors' targets are unknown. TCRdb used MiXCR to reprocess the reads, holding one entry per CDR3 protein. The sample shows about 500,000 distinct CDR3 sequences, 30% to 35% of them seen only once. The starting material was cultured PBMCs, obtained from culture after CMV antigen stimulation. The receptors stem from a human donor in good health (CMV status not recorded). Some clones in this sample may be carry-over from other donors' samples. The CDR3 runs from the conserved cysteine through the conserved F or W. The D gene is left open where the match is weak. Clone size appears in some rows only: once, few, many, or a class for an expanded clone.

clone size: few; D gene: NA; V gene: TRBV7-2; J gene: TRBJ1-3; CDR3 protein: CASSLRGHGNTIYF; CDR3 DNA: TGTGCCAGCAGCTTAAGGGGCCATGGAAACACCATATATTTT
clone size: many; D gene: NA; V gene: TRBV6-5; J gene: TRBJ1-6; CDR3 protein: CASSYEGRPSPLHF; CDR3 DNA: TGTGCCAGCAGTTACGAGGGGAGGCCCTCACCCCTCCACTTT
clone size: NA; D gene: NA; V gene: TRBV7-2; J gene: TRBJ1-1; CDR3 protein: CASSLGQLEAFF; CDR3 DNA: TGTGCCAGCAGCTTAGGGCAGCTTGAAGCTTTCTTT
clone size: once; D gene: TRBD2; V gene: TRBV6-5; J gene: TRBJ2-1; CDR3 protein: CASSPTAGGYNEQFF; CDR3 DNA: TGTGCCAGCAGTCCCACAGCGGGAGGATACAATGAGCAGTTCTTC
clone size: few; D gene: TRBD1; V gene: TRBV7-8; J gene: TRBJ1-1; CDR3 protein: CASSTNGQGMNTEAFF; CDR3 DNA: TGTGCCAGCAGCACAAACGGACAGGGTATGAACACTGAAGCTTTCTTT
clone size: many; D gene: TRBD2; V gene: TRBV7-2; J gene: TRBJ2-3; CDR3 protein: CASSFRSGRGTDTQYF; CDR3 DNA: TGTGCCAGCAGCTTTCGAAGCGGGAGGGGCACAGATACGCAGTATTTT
clone size: NA; D gene: TRBD1; V gene: TRBV19; J gene: TRBJ1-1; CDR3 protein: CASSITGGITEAFF; CDR3 DNA: TGTGCCAGTAGTATAACAGGGGGCATCACTGAAGCTTTCTTT
clone size: NA; D gene: TRBD2; V gene: TRBV6-8; J gene: TRBJ2-1; CDR3 protein: CASRLAGGLEQFF; CDR3 DNA: TGTGCCAGTCGGCTAGCGGGAGGATTAGAGCAGTTCTTC
clone size: NA; D gene: NA; V gene: TRBV7-8; J gene: TRBJ1-2; CDR3 protein: CASSLYGGDYYGYTF; CDR3 DNA: TGTGCCAGCAGCTTATATGGCGGAGATTACTATGGCTACACCTTC
clone size: NA; D gene: NA; V gene: TRBV12-3/TRBV12-4; J gene: TRBJ2-7; CDR3 protein: CASSLRPRDSYEQYF; CDR3 DNA: TGTGCCAGCAGCCTTAGGCCCCGTGATAGCTACGAGCAGTACTTC
clone size: NA; D gene: TRBD2; V gene: TRBV7-9; J gene: TRBJ2-1; CDR3 protein: CASRLAGGQNNEQFF; CDR3 DNA: TGTGCCAGTAGACTAGCGGGAGGGCAAAACAATGAGCAGTTCTTC
clone size: NA; D gene: NA; V gene: TRBV28; J gene: TRBJ2-7; CDR3 protein: CASSLWPEGVLTYEQYF; CDR3 DNA: TGTGCCAGCAGTTTATGGCCGGAAGGGGTACTGACCTACGAGCAGTACTTC
clone size: NA; D gene: TRBD1; V gene: TRBV28; J gene: TRBJ2-7; CDR3 protein: CASSSQGTGSPYEQYF; CDR3 DNA: TGTGCCAGCAGTTCTCAGGGGACAGGGAGCCCCTACGAGCAGTACTTC
clone size: NA; D gene: TRBD2; V gene: TRBV7-2; J gene: TRBJ2-3; CDR3 protein: CASSHPLAGATDTQYF; CDR3 DNA: TGTGCCAGCAGCCATCCACTAGCGGGGGCCACAGATACGCAGTATTTT
clone size: NA; D gene: NA; V gene: TRBV4-1; J gene: TRBJ1-2; CDR3 protein: CASSQDRLPNYGYTF; CDR3 DNA: TGCGCCAGCAGCCAAGATAGACTACCTAACTATGGCTACACCTTC
clone size: NA; D gene: TRBD1; V gene: TRBV5-4; J gene: TRBJ2-5; CDR3 protein: CASRSSRGSYETQYF; CDR3 DNA: TGTGCCAGCAGGTCTAGCAGGGGGAGCTACGAGACCCAGTACTTC
clone size: few; D gene: TRBD2; V gene: TRBV19; J gene: TRBJ2-5; CDR3 protein: CASSTGGRLETQYF; CDR3 DNA: TGTGCCAGTAGTACGGGAGGCCGCTTGGAGACCCAGTACTTC
clone size: few; D gene: NA; V gene: TRBV7-6; J gene: TRBJ2-3; CDR3 protein: CASSLEGYTDTQYF; CDR3 DNA: TGTGCCAGCAGCTTAGAAGGTTACACAGATACGCAGTATTTT
clone size: NA; D gene: NA; V gene: TRBV6-2/TRBV6-3; J gene: TRBJ1-5; CDR3 protein: CASSYPPQPQHF; CDR3 DNA: TGTGCCAGCAGTTACCCTCCCCAGCCCCAGCATTTT
clone size: many; D gene: NA; V gene: TRBV7-2; J gene: TRBJ2-7; CDR3 protein: CASSPGTRPYEQYF; CDR3 DNA: TGTGCCAGCAGCCCAGGGACTCGGCCCTACGAGCAGTACTTC
clone size: NA; D gene: NA; V gene: TRBV7-2; J gene: TRBJ1-5; CDR3 protein: CASRPSGLSNQPQHF; CDR3 DNA: TGTGCCAGCAGACCCTCGGGTCTAAGCAATCAGCCCCAGCATTTT
clone size: many; D gene: NA; V gene: TRBV7-2; J gene: TRBJ1-1; CDR3 protein: CASSQGQNTEAFF; CDR3 DNA: TGTGCCAGCAGCCAGGGACAGAACACTGAAGCTTTCTTT
clone size: NA; D gene: NA; V gene: TRBV4-1; J gene: TRBJ1-1; CDR3 protein: CASRETGGLTEAFF; CDR3 DNA: TGCGCCAGCAGAGAGACGGGGGGGTTAACTGAAGCTTTCTTT
clone size: NA; D gene: TRBD2; V gene: TRBV4-3; J gene: TRBJ2-1; CDR3 protein: CASSQVLAGKYNEQFF; CDR3 DNA: TGCGCCAGCAGCCAAGTACTAGCGGGAAAATACAATGAGCAGTTCTTC
clone size: few; D gene: NA; V gene: TRBV7-2; J gene: TRBJ1-5; CDR3 protein: CASSLAPGAGNQPQHF; CDR3 DNA: TGTGCCAGCAGCTTGGCGCCAGGGGCAGGCAATCAGCCCCAGCATTTT
clone size: few; D gene: TRBD1; V gene: TRBV28; J gene: TRBJ1-1; CDR3 protein: CASSLLTGVADTEAFF; CDR3 DNA: TGTGCCAGCAGTTTATTGACAGGGGTGGCGGACACTGAAGCTTTCTTT
clone size: NA; D gene: TRBD2; V gene: TRBV12-3/TRBV12-4; J gene: TRBJ2-1; CDR3 protein: CASSFWLAGDGMNPFF; CDR3 DNA: TGTGCCAGCAGTTTTTGGCTAGCGGGAGACGGCATGAATCCGTTCTTC
clone size: NA; D gene: NA; V gene: TRBV4-3; J gene: TRBJ2-1; CDR3 protein: CASSQDSLENEQFF; CDR3 DNA: TGCGCCAGCAGCCAAGACAGTTTGGAGAATGAGCAGTTCTTC
clone size: few; D gene: NA; V gene: TRBV11-2; J gene: TRBJ2-1; CDR3 protein: CASSSQGGRGDEQFF; CDR3 DNA: TGTGCCAGCAGCTCCCAAGGGGGGAGAGGCGATGAGCAGTTCTTC
clone size: many; D gene: NA; V gene: TRBV12-3/TRBV12-4; J gene: TRBJ1-2; CDR3 protein: CASSLWGGASSGYTF; CDR3 DNA: TGTGCCAGCAGTTTGTGGGGGGGCGCAAGTTCTGGCTACACCTTC
clone size: few; D gene: TRBD1; V gene: TRBV10-3; J gene: TRBJ1-5; CDR3 protein: CAISDRGGPYSNQPQHF; CDR3 DNA: TGTGCCATCAGTGACAGGGGGGGCCCATATAGCAATCAGCCCCAGCATTTT
clone size: few; D gene: TRBD2; V gene: TRBV6-6; J gene: TRBJ2-7; CDR3 protein: CASTSGAYEQYF; CDR3 DNA: TGTGCCAGCACAAGCGGGGCCTACGAGCAGTACTTC
clone size: NA; D gene: TRBD1; V gene: TRBV2; J gene: TRBJ2-2; CDR3 protein: CASRQRTGEIGELFF; CDR3 DNA: TGTGCCAGCCGTCAACGGACAGGGGAGATAGGGGAGCTGTTTTTT
clone size: NA; D gene: NA; V gene: TRBV12-3/TRBV12-4; J gene: TRBJ2-3; CDR3 protein: CASSFYQSPTDTQYF; CDR3 DNA: TGTGCCAGCAGTTTTTACCAATCCCCCACAGATACGCAGTATTTT
clone size: NA; D gene: NA; V gene: TRBV15; J gene: TRBJ2-4; CDR3 protein: CATSSVQGVGAKNIQYF; CDR3 DNA: TGTGCCACCAGCAGCGTACAGGGCGTCGGGGCCAAAAACATTCAGTACTTC
clone size: NA; D gene: NA; V gene: TRBV12-3/TRBV12-4; J gene: TRBJ2-1; CDR3 protein: CASRDVGEQFF; CDR3 DNA: TGTGCCAGCAGGGACGTTGGGGAGCAGTTCTTC
clone size: few; D gene: NA; V gene: TRBV4-2; J gene: TRBJ1-2; CDR3 protein: CASSQDRSINYGYTF; CDR3 DNA: TGTGCCAGCAGCCAAGATCGTTCCATTAACTATGGCTACACCTTC
clone size: NA; D gene: NA; V gene: TRBV29-1; J gene: TRBJ2-3; CDR3 protein: CSVAGGQGQTDTQYF; CDR3 DNA: TGCAGCGTCGCGGGGGGACAGGGCCAGACAGATACGCAGTATTTT
clone size: few; D gene: TRBD2; V gene: TRBV20-1; J gene: TRBJ2-2; CDR3 protein: CSADRGGPAGELFF; CDR3 DNA: TGCAGTGCTGACCGGGGAGGGCCAGCCGGGGAGCTGTTTTTT
clone size: NA; D gene: TRBD1; V gene: TRBV5-5; J gene: TRBJ1-1; CDR3 protein: CASSFPDRGTNTEAFF; CDR3 DNA: TGTGCCAGCAGCTTCCCCGACAGGGGAACGAACACTGAAGCTTTCTTT
clone size: NA; D gene: NA; V gene: TRBV11-2; J gene: TRBJ2-1; CDR3 protein: CASSLELGVNEQFF; CDR3 DNA: TGTGCCAGCAGCTTAGAGCTGGGGGTTAATGAGCAGTTCTTC
clone size: few; D gene: TRBD1; V gene: TRBV27; J gene: TRBJ1-5; CDR3 protein: CASTTPQGGRHSNQPQHF; CDR3 DNA: TGTGCCAGCACCACCCCCCAGGGGGGCCGACATAGCAATCAGCCCCAGCATTTT
clone size: NA; D gene: NA; V gene: TRBV4-1; J gene: TRBJ2-3; CDR3 protein: CASSQAGRSTDTQYF; CDR3 DNA: TGCGCCAGCAGCCAAGCTGGCAGAAGCACAGATACGCAGTATTTT
clone size: few; D gene: NA; V gene: TRBV12-3/TRBV12-4; J gene: TRBJ2-2; CDR3 protein: CASGPPPGELFF; CDR3 DNA: TGTGCCAGCGGGCCCCCTCCCGGGGAGCTGTTTTTT
clone size: NA; D gene: TRBD2; V gene: TRBV20-1; J gene: TRBJ2-3; CDR3 protein: CSATRFTSGRAHTQYF; CDR3 DNA: TGCAGTGCTACTCGATTTACTAGCGGGAGGGCTCATACGCAGTATTTT
clone size: few; D gene: NA; V gene: TRBV5-5; J gene: TRBJ1-2; CDR3 protein: CASSLGVDYGYTF; CDR3 DNA: TGTGCCAGCAGCTTGGGCGTGGACTATGGCTACACCTTC
clone size: few; D gene: TRBD1; V gene: TRBV29-1; J gene: TRBJ2-7; CDR3 protein: CSGRQGNEQYF; CDR3 DNA: TGCAGCGGTCGACAGGGAAACGAGCAGTACTTC
clone size: NA; D gene: NA; V gene: TRBV27; J gene: TRBJ2-3; CDR3 protein: CASQGLGIADTQYF; CDR3 DNA: TGTGCCAGCCAGGGACTGGGGATCGCAGATACGCAGTATTTT
clone size: NA; D gene: TRBD2; V gene: TRBV24-1; J gene: TRBJ2-4; CDR3 protein: CATSDARTSGILQYF; CDR3 DNA: TGTGCCACCAGTGATGCGAGGACTAGCGGGATCCTTCAGTACTTC
clone size: many; D gene: NA; V gene: TRBV7-8; J gene: TRBJ2-5; CDR3 protein: CASRSGAYQETQYF; CDR3 DNA: TGTGCCAGCAGATCCGGAGCGTACCAAGAGACCCAGTACTTC
clone size: few; D gene: NA; V gene: TRBV29-1; J gene: TRBJ1-2; CDR3 protein: CSARVAGRGPGARGYTF; CDR3 DNA: TGCAGCGCGCGCGTGGCCGGCAGGGGACCAGGGGCGCGAGGCTACACCTTC
clone size: few; D gene: TRBD1; V gene: TRBV4-3; J gene: TRBJ2-1; CDR3 protein: CASSHYLTGGTVNEQFF; CDR3 DNA: TGCGCCAGCAGCCACTACCTGACAGGGGGCACGGTAAATGAGCAGTTCTTC
clone size: NA; D gene: NA; V gene: TRBV14; J gene: TRBJ2-3; CDR3 protein: CASSQDLRTDTQYF; CDR3 DNA: TGTGCCAGCAGCCAAGATCTTCGGACAGATACGCAGTATTTT
clone size: NA; D gene: NA; V gene: TRBV28; J gene: TRBJ2-1; CDR3 protein: CASQVGGSFYNEQFF; CDR3 DNA: TGTGCCAGCCAAGTAGGTGGCTCCTTCTACAATGAGCAGTTCTTC
clone size: many; D gene: TRBD1; V gene: TRBV7-2; J gene: TRBJ1-1; CDR3 protein: CASSSPLTGMNTEAFF; CDR3 DNA: TGTGCCAGCAGCTCACCACTGACAGGGATGAACACTGAAGCTTTCTTT
clone size: NA; D gene: TRBD2; V gene: TRBV4-2; J gene: TRBJ2-1; CDR3 protein: CASSQEGTSGSSEQFF; CDR3 DNA: TGTGCCAGCAGCCAAGAAGGGACTAGCGGGAGTTCTGAGCAGTTCTTC